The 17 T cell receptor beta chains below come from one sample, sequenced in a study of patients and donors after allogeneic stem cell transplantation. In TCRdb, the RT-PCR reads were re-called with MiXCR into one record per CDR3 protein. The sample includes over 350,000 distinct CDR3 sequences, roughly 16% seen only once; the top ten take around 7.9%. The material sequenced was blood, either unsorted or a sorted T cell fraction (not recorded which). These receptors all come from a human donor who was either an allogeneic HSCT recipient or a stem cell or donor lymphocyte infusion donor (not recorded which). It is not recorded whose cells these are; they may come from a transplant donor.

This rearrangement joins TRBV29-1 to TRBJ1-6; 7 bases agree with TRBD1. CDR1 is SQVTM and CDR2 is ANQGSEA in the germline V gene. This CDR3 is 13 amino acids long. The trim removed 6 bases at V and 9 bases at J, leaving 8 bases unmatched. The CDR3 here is CSVRDREASPLHF. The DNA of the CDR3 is TGCAGCGTACGAGACAGGGAGGCTTCACCCCTCCACTTT.

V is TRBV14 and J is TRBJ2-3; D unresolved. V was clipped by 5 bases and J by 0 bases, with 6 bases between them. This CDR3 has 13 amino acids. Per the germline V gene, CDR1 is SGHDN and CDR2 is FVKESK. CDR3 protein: CASSKYSTDTQYF. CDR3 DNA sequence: TGTGCCAGCAGCAAATATAGCACAGATACGCAGTATTTT.

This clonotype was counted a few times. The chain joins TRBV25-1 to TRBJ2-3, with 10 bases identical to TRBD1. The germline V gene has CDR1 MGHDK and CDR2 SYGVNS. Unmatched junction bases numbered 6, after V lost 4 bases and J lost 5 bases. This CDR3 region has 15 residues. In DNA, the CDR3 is TGTGCCAGCAGTGTTCAGGGGACAGGGGAAGATACGCAGTATTTT. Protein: CASSVQGTGEDTQYF.

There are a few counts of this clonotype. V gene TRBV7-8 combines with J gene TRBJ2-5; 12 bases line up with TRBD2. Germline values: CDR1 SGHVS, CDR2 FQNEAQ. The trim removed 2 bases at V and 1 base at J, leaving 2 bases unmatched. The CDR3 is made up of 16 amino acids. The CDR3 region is CASSLSTSGGQETQYF. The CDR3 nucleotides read TGTGCCAGCAGCTTATCGACTAGCGGGGGCCAAGAGACCCAGTACTTC.

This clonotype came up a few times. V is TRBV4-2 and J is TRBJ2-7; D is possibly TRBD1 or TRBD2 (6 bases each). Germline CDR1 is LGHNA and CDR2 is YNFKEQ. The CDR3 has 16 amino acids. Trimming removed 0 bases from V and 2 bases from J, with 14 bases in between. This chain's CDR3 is CASSQDIGGPTYEQYF. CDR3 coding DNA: TGTGCCAGCAGCCAAGACATAGGGGGGCCAACCTACGAGCAGTACTTC.

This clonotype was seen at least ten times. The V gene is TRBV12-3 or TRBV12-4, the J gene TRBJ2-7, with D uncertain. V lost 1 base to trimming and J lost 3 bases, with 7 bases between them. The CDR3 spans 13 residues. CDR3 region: CASSLGLGYEQYF. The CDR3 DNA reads TGTGCCAGCAGTTTAGGGCTAGGCTACGAGCAGTACTTC.

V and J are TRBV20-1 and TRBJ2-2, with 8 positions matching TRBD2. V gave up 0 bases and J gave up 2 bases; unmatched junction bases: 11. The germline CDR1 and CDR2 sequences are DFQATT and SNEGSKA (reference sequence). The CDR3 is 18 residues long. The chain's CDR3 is CSARDLPGGGRNTGELFF. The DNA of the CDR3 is TGCAGTGCTAGAGATCTCCCTGGCGGGGGGCGTAACACCGGGGAGCTGTTTTTT.

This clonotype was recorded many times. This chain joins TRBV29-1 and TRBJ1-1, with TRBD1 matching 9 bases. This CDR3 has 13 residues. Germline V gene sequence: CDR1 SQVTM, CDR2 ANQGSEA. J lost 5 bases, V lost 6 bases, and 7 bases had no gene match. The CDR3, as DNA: TGCAGCGTCGAAACAGGGGGCATGACTGAAGCTTTCTTT. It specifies CSVETGGMTEAFF.

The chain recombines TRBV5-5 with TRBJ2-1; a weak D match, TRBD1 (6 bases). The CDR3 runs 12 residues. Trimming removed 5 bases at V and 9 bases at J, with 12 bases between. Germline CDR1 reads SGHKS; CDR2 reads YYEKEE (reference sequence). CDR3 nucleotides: TGTGCCAGCAGGCCCACAGGGCTTGAGCAGTTCTTC. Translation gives CASRPTGLEQFF.

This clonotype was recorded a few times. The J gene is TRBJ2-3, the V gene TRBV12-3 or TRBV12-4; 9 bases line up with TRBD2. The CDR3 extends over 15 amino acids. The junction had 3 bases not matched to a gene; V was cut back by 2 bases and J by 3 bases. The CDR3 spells CASSLLSGRTDTQYF. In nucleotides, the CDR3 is TGTGCCAGCAGTTTATTGAGCGGGAGGACAGATACGCAGTATTTT.

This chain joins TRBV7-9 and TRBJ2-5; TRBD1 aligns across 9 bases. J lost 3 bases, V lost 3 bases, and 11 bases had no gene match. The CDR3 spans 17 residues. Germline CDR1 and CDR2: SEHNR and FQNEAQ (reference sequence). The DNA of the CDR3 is TGTGCCAGCAGCTTCCCTTATACAGGGGGCGAAAAAGAGACCCAGTACTTC. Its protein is CASSFPYTGGEKETQYF.

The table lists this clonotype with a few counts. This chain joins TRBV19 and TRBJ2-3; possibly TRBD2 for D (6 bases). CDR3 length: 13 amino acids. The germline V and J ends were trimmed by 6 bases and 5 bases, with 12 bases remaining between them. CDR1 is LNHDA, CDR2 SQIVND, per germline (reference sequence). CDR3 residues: CASSNQGGDTQYF. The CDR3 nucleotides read TGTGCCAGTAGCAACCAGGGAGGAGATACGCAGTATTTT.

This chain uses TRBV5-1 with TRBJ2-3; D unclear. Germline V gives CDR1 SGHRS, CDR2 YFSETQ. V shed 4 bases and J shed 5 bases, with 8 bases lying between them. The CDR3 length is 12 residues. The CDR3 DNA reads TGCGCCAGCAGCCCAGAGCAAGATACGCAGTATTTT. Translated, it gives CASSPEQDTQYF.

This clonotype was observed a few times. CDR3 nucleotide sequence: TGTGCCAGCAGACCCCAGGCAGGGGGTTACGAGCAGTACTTC. The encoded protein is CASRPQAGGYEQYF. This sequence joins TRBV12-3 or TRBV12-4 and TRBJ2-7, with 7 bases aligning to TRBD1. After removal of 6 bases from V and 4 bases from J, the junction contained 9 bases not matched to a gene. The CDR3 is 14 residues long.

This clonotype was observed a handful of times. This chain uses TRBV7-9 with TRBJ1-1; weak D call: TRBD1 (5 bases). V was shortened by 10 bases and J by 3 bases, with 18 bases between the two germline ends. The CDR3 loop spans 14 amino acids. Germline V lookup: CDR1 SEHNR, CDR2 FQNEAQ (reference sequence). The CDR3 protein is CAILIGALDTEAFF. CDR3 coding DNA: TGTGCCATCCTGATAGGGGCTTTGGACACTGAAGCTTTCTTT.

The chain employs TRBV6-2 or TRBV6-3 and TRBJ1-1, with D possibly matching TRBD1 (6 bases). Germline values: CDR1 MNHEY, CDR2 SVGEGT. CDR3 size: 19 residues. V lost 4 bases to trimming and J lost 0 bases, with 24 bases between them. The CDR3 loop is CASSSRPLYRQELNTEAFF. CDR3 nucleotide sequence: TGTGCCAGCAGTTCCCGGCCCCTATATCGACAGGAACTGAACACTGAAGCTTTCTTT.

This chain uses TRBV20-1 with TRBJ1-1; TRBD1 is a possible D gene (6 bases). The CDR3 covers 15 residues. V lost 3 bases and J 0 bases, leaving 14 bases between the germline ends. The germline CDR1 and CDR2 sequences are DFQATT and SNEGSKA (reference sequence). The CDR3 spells CSARGAGTMNTEAFF. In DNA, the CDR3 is TGCAGTGCTAGGGGGGCAGGGACCATGAACACTGAAGCTTTCTTT.